The next 19 T cell receptor beta chains were all read from a single sample in a study of identical twins. TCRdb re-called the 5' RACE reads through MiXCR, storing one row per CDR3 protein. Here the sample spans roughly 150,000 distinct CDR3 sequences, around 3.5% being singletons. Sequences were obtained from memory T cells sorted from blood. The receptor source for this set is a man younger than 30 in good health.

This clonotype occurred many times. The rearrangement links TRBV4-3 to TRBJ1-2; 7 bases line up with TRBD1. The CDR3 is 15 residues long. Germline V gene sequence: CDR1 LGHNA, CDR2 YSLEER. After removal of 0 bases from V and 4 bases from J, the junction contained 5 bases not matched to a gene. The CDR3 is CASSQEQGGSYGYTF. CDR3 DNA sequence: TGCGCCAGCAGCCAAGAACAAGGGGGCAGCTATGGCTACACCTTC.

There are many counts of this clonotype. The V and J genes are TRBV10-2 and TRBJ2-5; 9 bases are shared with TRBD1. V lost 2 bases to trimming and J lost 7 bases; unmatched junction nucleotides: 5. The CDR3 is made up of 14 amino acids. Germline-derived CDR1 and CDR2 are WSHSY and SAAADI. In nucleotides, the CDR3 is TGCGCCAGCAGTGAGACAGGGGGCGGCGGGACCCAGTACTTC. Translated: CASSETGGGGTQYF.

This clonotype appeared many times. The rearrangement links TRBV5-1 to TRBJ2-5; 12 bases agree with TRBD2. This CDR3 spans 16 amino acids. The V segment lost 4 bases and the J segment 5 bases; nucleotides outside the gene matches: 9. The germline V gene has CDR1 SGHRS and CDR2 YFSETQ. CDR3 nucleotides: TGCGCCAGCAGCCAGACTAGCGGGAGCGGTGCGGAGACCCAGTACTTC. Its protein product is CASSQTSGSGAETQYF.

Many counts were recorded for this clonotype. Here the CDR3 reads CASSLTGGRDYSNEQFF. CDR3 DNA sequence: TGCGCCAGCAGCTTAACTGGGGGTAGGGACTACAGCAATGAGCAGTTCTTC. The rearrangement links TRBV4-1 to TRBJ2-1, with 7 bases aligning to TRBD2. Germline CDR1 is MGHRA and CDR2 is YSYEKL. The CDR3 runs to 17 residues. Trimming removed 5 bases from V and 6 bases from J; junction bases left unmatched: 16.

This clonotype was picked up many times. The chain uses TRBV4-1 and TRBJ1-1; 9 bases match TRBD1. With 2 bases clipped from V and 3 bases from J, the junction kept 7 bases outside the gene matches. Germline loops: CDR1 MGHRA, CDR2 YSYEKL. The CDR3 is 16 residues long. CDR3 nucleotide sequence: TGCGCCAGCAGCCAATCAACCGGGACAGGGTACACTGAAGCTTTCTTT. It is translated as CASSQSTGTGYTEAFF.

This clonotype was seen more than once but under ten times. The CDR3 DNA follows: TGTGCCAGCTCACCAGGGGCAGGGGCGAACACCGGGGAGCTGTTTTTT. Translation gives CASSPGAGANTGELFF. The chain joins TRBV18 to TRBJ2-2, with D possibly matching TRBD1 (6 bases). The V and J ends lost 2 bases and 0 bases respectively, with 10 bases between them. The germline gives CDR1 KGHSH, CDR2 LQKENI. There are 16 residues in the CDR3.

V is TRBV20-1 and J is TRBJ2-4; tentative D call: TRBD1 (5 bases). The CDR3 is 13 residues long. Germline-derived CDR1 and CDR2 are DFQATT and SNEGSKA (reference sequence). V lost 6 bases and J 2 bases, leaving 11 bases between the germline ends. CDR3 protein: CSARTGPKNIQYF. The CDR3 nucleotides read TGCAGTGCCCGAACAGGTCCCAAAAACATTCAGTACTTC.

This clonotype was seen many times. The chain links TRBV5-1 to TRBJ1-3, with D possibly matching TRBD1 (5 bases). The CDR3 extends over 15 amino acids. Between the trimmed V and J ends, which lost 1 base and 8 bases, there was a span of 16 bases. CDR1 SGHRS and CDR2 YFSETQ come from the germline V gene. The CDR3 protein is CASSLSGTSGDTIYF. Written as DNA, the CDR3 is TGCGCCAGCAGCTTGTCAGGGACCTCGGGGGACACCATATATTTT.

This clonotype was recorded a few times. V is TRBV5-6 and J is TRBJ2-5; perhaps D is TRBD1 or TRBD2 (5 bases each). Germline V CDR1 and CDR2: SGHDT, YYEEEE. The CDR3 extends over 18 amino acids. The V end was cut by 0 bases, the J end by 3 bases, with 21 bases between. CDR3 DNA sequence: TGTGCCAGCAGCTTGGTCCCCGCGCCTGCCCAGGGAGAAGAGACCCAGTACTTC. Translating it yields CASSLVPAPAQGEETQYF.

This clonotype was counted ten times or more. This sequence joins TRBV4-1 and TRBJ1-2; a possible D gene is TRBD1 (6 bases). There are 14 residues in the CDR3. V lost 3 bases and J 3 bases, leaving 11 bases between the germline ends. CDR1 and CDR2 from the germline V gene are MGHRA and YSYEKL. The CDR3 DNA reads as TGCGCCAGCAGCCAGGCCGGGACATACTATGGCTACACCTTC. It is translated as CASSQAGTYYGYTF.

This clonotype was counted ten times or more. The genes are TRBV7-6 and TRBJ2-5; D gene uncertain. Germline V gene lookup returns CDR1 SGHVS and CDR2 FNYEAQ. V lost 4 bases and J lost 3, with 33 bases in between. The CDR3 sequence is 21 residues long. CDR3 nucleotide sequence: TGTGCCAGCAGCTGCGATTTGACCCGATCCTTGTTAACGCCAAGGAAAGAGACCCAGTACTTC. Amino acid sequence: CASSCDLTRSLLTPRKETQYF.

This CDR3 reads CASSLDVVHTQYF. The DNA of the CDR3 is TGTGCCAGCAGCTTAGATGTGGTTCATACGCAGTATTTT. The J gene is TRBJ2-3, the V gene TRBV11-2; no firm D call. Germline V gene lookup returns CDR1 SGHAT and CDR2 FQNNGV. Trimming cost V 0 bases and J 7 bases, with 8 bases left between them. CDR3 length: 13 amino acids.

This clonotype was picked up many times. The chain is built from TRBV3-1 and TRBJ1-1; no reliable D call. With 1 base removed from V and 2 bases from J, the gap between germline ends came to 8 bases. Germline V CDR1 and CDR2: LGHDT, YNNKEL (reference sequence). The CDR3 consists of 14 residues. The CDR3 loop reads CASSQAAANTEAFF. The CDR3, as DNA: TGTGCCAGCAGCCAAGCGGCAGCTAACACTGAAGCTTTCTTT. The variable domain in full, completed from reference TRBV3-1 and TRBJ1-1, reads DTAVSQTPKYLVTQMGNDKSIKCEQNLGHDTMYWYKQDSKKFLKIMFSYNNKELIINETVPNRFSPKSPDKAHLNLHINSLELGDSAVYFCASSQAAANTEAFFGQGTRLTVV.

This clonotype has a count of ten or more. CDR3 DNA: TGTGCCAGCAGTTCCAACCACCGACAGTCCGGGACCCAGTACTTC. Amino acids: CASSSNHRQSGTQYF. V and J are TRBV6-5 and TRBJ2-5; the D gene is possibly TRBD1 (5 bases). Trimming removed 4 bases at V and 7 bases at J, with 19 bases between. This CDR3 comprises 15 residues. Germline CDR1 MNHEY, CDR2 SVGAGI.

This clonotype was seen at least ten times. J is TRBJ2-1 and V is TRBV20-1, with TRBD1 identical over 7 bases. The CDR3 consists of 15 residues. CDR1 and CDR2 from the germline V gene are DFQATT and SNEGSKA (reference sequence). Trimming removed 0 bases from V and 2 bases from J; junction bases left unmatched: 4. CDR3 DNA sequence: TGCAGTGCTAGAGACCCGGGACAGACCTACAATGAGCAGTTCTTC. Protein product: CSARDPGQTYNEQFF.

This clonotype was seen at least ten times. V gene TRBV7-8 combines with J gene TRBJ2-1, with D perhaps matching TRBD2 (5 bases). The CDR3 extends over 17 amino acids. Between the trimmed V and J ends, which lost 4 bases and 0 bases, there was a span of 16 bases. Germline V gene data show CDR1 as SGHVS and CDR2 as FQNEAQ. In DNA, the CDR3 is TGTGCCAGCAGCTCCCCACGGAGGTTTACCTCCTACAATGAGCAGTTCTTC. The encoded protein is CASSSPRRFTSYNEQFF. Using reference TRBV7-8 and TRBJ2-1 for the parts outside the CDR3, the full variable domain is GAGVSQSPRYKVAKRGQDVALRCDPISGHVSLFWYQQALGQGPEFLTYFQNEAQLDKSGLPSDRFFAERPEGSVSTLKIQRTQQEDSAVYLCASSSPRRFTSYNEQFFGPGTRLTVL.

This clonotype was detected many times. The J gene is TRBJ1-1, the V gene TRBV7-2, with a weak D call TRBD1 (6 bases). In germline, CDR1 is SGHTA, CDR2 FQGNSA. This CDR3 is 16 amino acids long. Trimming cost V 5 bases and J 4 bases, with 20 bases left between them. The CDR3 region has the DNA TGTGCCAGCAGCGTCCGATGGTCTGGGGGCTTCACTGAAGCTTTCTTT. Residues: CASSVRWSGGFTEAFF.

The sample holds many counts of this clonotype. The chain joins TRBV7-9 to TRBJ2-1; perhaps TRBD1 as D (6 bases). From germline, CDR1 is SEHNR and CDR2 FQNEAQ (reference sequence). Between the trimmed V and J ends, which lost 7 bases and 3 bases, there was a span of 7 bases. This CDR3 region has 12 residues. CDR3 DNA: TGTGCCAGCAAGGGGGACTACAATGAGCAGTTCTTC. Encoded protein: CASKGDYNEQFF.

The chain joins TRBV20-1 to TRBJ1-1, with 8 bases identical to TRBD1. Germline loops: CDR1 DFQATT, CDR2 SNEGSKA (reference sequence). The CDR3 is 13 residues long. V was clipped by 4 bases and J by 5 bases; unmatched bases: 6. CDR3 residues: CSAKDRAMTEAFF. Here the CDR3 DNA reads TGCAGTGCTAAGGACAGGGCCATGACTGAAGCTTTCTTT.